This T cell receptor (beta chain) appears in the sequencing data of a study of chemoradiotherapy in HPV16-positive cancers (dated 2022 in TCRdb). With respect to the entire study: Candidate HPV-specific T-cell clones and common TCR motifs were defined through functional T-cell assays on cells from a couple of HPV16-positive patients. The candidate HPV-specific TCRs and motifs were then tracked in TCR repertoires from 86 patients with HPV-related cancers. Whether T-cell immunity against the HPV oncoproteins E6 and E7 changes during chemoradiotherapy and whether survival is affected by this immunity were examined in the study. Study-wide findings and limitations: In HPV16-positive patients, expansion of HPV-responsive T cells during chemoradiotherapy was found to be associated with improved recurrence-free survival. Expansion of candidate HPV-specific clones and E7-related TCR motifs was observed in the tumor microenvironment during treatment, whereas no such expansion was observed for non-HPV-specific T cells. The functional definition of HPV-specific T cells was derived from only a couple of HPV16-positive patients, and the survival association was reported for HPV16-positive patients.

The CDR3, from cysteine to phenylalanine, totals 14 residues. Only the CDR3 region is kept as DNA, spanning 42 bases read in frame from base 1. The V and J ends are trimmed by 8 bases and 7 bases, leaving 17 bases between them. Per the germline V gene, MNHNS is the CDR1 and SASEGT is the CDR2. Comment on this clone: It lacks a known antigen. Per-base quality was not reported, and no clone a single base away is much larger than it.

Because repertoires were sampled repeatedly during chemoradiotherapy, clonal expansion in the tumor microenvironment could be followed. The library was built by means of the immunoSEQ multiplex PCR assay. The source is immuneACCESS, and TCRdb retained only in-frame sequences with V and J called. Part of the clones is not carried over; for the studies checked, unresolved V genes explain less than half of this, and the remainder is unexplained. Counted in this sample were fewer than 30,000 clones; approximately 93% of them appeared once. The ten most abundant clones make up roughly 3% of the sample. The receptor chain draws on TRBV6-1 and TRBJ2-2, and TRBD2 may be the D gene, going by 7 matching bases. The origin of this receptor is a human donor with HPV-associated anogenital cancer. The sample was gathered from a patient who underwent chemoradiotherapy. The CDR3 region: CASLFRGGVGELFF. The DNA sequence reads TGTGCCAGCTTGTTCAGGGGAGGGGTCGGGGAGCTGTTTTTT.